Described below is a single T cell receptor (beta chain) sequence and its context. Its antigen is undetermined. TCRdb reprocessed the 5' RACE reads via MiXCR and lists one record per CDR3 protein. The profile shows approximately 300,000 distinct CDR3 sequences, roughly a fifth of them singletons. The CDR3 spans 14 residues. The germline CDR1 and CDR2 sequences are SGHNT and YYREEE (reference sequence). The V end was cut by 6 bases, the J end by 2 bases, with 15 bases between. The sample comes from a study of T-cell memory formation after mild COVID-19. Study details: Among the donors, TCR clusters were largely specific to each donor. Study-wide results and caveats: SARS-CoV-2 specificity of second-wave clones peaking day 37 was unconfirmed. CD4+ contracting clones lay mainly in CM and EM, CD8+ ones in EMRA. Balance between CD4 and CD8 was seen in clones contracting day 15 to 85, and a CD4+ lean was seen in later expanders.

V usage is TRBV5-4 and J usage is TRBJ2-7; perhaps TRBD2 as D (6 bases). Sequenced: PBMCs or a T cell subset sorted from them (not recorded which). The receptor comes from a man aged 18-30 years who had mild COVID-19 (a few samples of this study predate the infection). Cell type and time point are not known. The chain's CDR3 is CASTSFGGPYEQYF. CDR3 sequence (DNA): TGTGCCAGCACCAGTTTCGGGGGACCCTACGAGCAGTACTTC.